The 27 T cell receptor beta chains presented below share a single source sample, sequenced in a study of blood T cell repertoires in COVID-19. This table comes from immunoSEQ multiplex PCR, and its TCRdb copy is limited to in-frame clones, with some not included. The repertoire includes 120,000 or so clones, about 88% of them detected once, and less than 2% sits in the top ten. The sequencing input was peripheral blood. These receptors all come from a human donor in a cohort sampled during active COVID-19.

The chain combines TRBV11-2 with TRBJ1-1; D gene uncertain. The V gene lost 5 bases and the J gene lost 4 bases, with 11 bases spanning the gap. The CDR3 is 13 amino acids. Germline V gives CDR1 SGHAT, CDR2 FQNNGV. CDR3 amino acids: CASSPTGFTEAFF. The CDR3, as DNA: TGTGCCAGCAGCCCTACTGGTTTCACTGAAGCTTTCTTT.

The table lists this clone with a few counts. The chain joins TRBV14 to TRBJ2-1; 15 nucleotides agree with TRBD2. The length of the CDR3 is 16 residues. Germline loops: CDR1 SGHDN, CDR2 FVKESK. V dropped 0 bases and J dropped 11; count of bases not matched to a gene: 5. The CDR3 sequence is CASSQERTSGGAQQFF. The CDR3, as DNA: TGTGCCAGCAGCCAAGAAAGGACTAGCGGGGGGGCCCAGCAGTTCTTC.

This clone was recorded once. The chain is built from TRBV7-2 and TRBJ2-1, with 12 bases matching TRBD2. This CDR3 is 15 amino acids long. Germline V lookup: CDR1 SGHTA, CDR2 FQGNSA. The J segment lost 3 bases and the V segment lost 5 bases, leaving 2 bases of the junction unmatched. The CDR3 protein is CASSPLAGGYNEQFF. Written as DNA, the CDR3 is TGTGCCAGCAGCCCACTAGCGGGGGGCTACAATGAGCAGTTCTTC. The full variable domain, completed using reference TRBV7-2 and TRBJ2-1, is GAGVSQSPSNKVTEKGKDVELRCDPISGHTALYWYRQSLGQGLEFLIYFQGNSAPDKSGLPSDRFSAERTGGSVSTLTIQRTQQEDSAVYLCASSPLAGGYNEQFFGPGTRLTVL.

The V call is TRBV2, the J call TRBJ2-7; D is possibly TRBD2 (7 bases). V was trimmed by 5 bases and J by 2 bases, leaving 19 bases between them. CDR3 size: 16 residues. Germline assignment: CDR1 SNHLY and CDR2 FYNNEI. This CDR3 reads CASSLVVRGPTYEQYF. DNA of the CDR3: TGTGCCAGCAGTTTGGTAGTGCGGGGGCCCACCTACGAGCAGTACTTC. Filled out from reference TRBV2 and TRBJ2-7, the complete variable domain reads EPEVTQTPSHQVTQMGQEVILRCVPISNHLYFYWYRQILGQKVEFLVSFYNNEISEKSEIFDDQFSVERPDGSNFTLKIRSTKLEDSAMYFCASSLVVRGPTYEQYFGPGTRLTVT.

V usage is TRBV14 and J usage is TRBJ2-3; D perhaps matches TRBD2 (6 bases). This CDR3 region has 14 residues. Germline V CDR1 and CDR2: SGHDN, FVKESK. Trimming cost V 1 base and J 5 bases, with 10 bases left between them. CDR3: CASSQGLGLDTQYF. Written as DNA, the CDR3 is TGTGCCAGCAGCCAAGGTCTGGGACTAGATACGCAGTATTTT.

This clone was counted a single time. The chain links TRBV3-1 (or the pseudogene TRBV3-2) to TRBJ2-7; 7 bases line up with TRBD1. V lost 6 bases and J lost 2; bases outside the gene matches: 7. The CDR3 is 14 amino acids. CDR1 is LGHDT and CDR2 is YNNKEL in the germline V gene (reference sequence). The CDR3 region has the DNA TGTGCCAGCAGGCACACGGGACAGCCCTACGAGCAGTACTTC. This encodes CASRHTGQPYEQYF.

The DNA of the CDR3 is TGTGCCAGTGCGCTAGCGGGGACGCCTTTGAACACCGGGGAGCTGTTTTTT. The encoded protein is CASALAGTPLNTGELFF. The chain recombines TRBV19 with TRBJ2-2; TRBD2 agrees at 9 bases. Trimming took 8 bases from V and 1 from J; bases not matched to a gene: 11. Germline V lookup: CDR1 LNHDA, CDR2 SQIVND (reference sequence). This CDR3 spans 17 amino acids.

This clone was observed once. V usage is TRBV4-2 and J usage is TRBJ2-3; 7 bases map to TRBD1. This CDR3 contains 16 residues. Trimming at V came to 5 bases and at J to 5 bases, leaving 13 bases not matched to a gene. Germline CDR1 LGHNA, CDR2 YNFKEQ. CDR3 protein: CASSTQYRGAQDTQYF. The CDR3, as DNA: TGTGCCAGCAGCACTCAATACAGGGGTGCACAAGATACGCAGTATTTT.

This chain links TRBV27 with TRBJ2-1; TRBD1 aligns across 7 bases. Germline-derived CDR1 and CDR2 are MNHEY and SMNVEV (reference sequence). The CDR3 has 14 amino acids. V shed 5 bases, J shed 7 bases, and the junction held 8 bases outside the gene matches. The chain's CDR3 is CASSPGRGPNEQFF. The CDR3 nucleotides read TGTGCCAGCAGTCCCGGTAGGGGGCCGAATGAGCAGTTCTTC.

The rearrangement links TRBV5-5 to TRBJ2-1; 7 bases match TRBD2. Trimming at V came to 0 bases and at J to 7 bases, leaving 7 bases not matched to a gene. The CDR3 length is 15 residues. The germline V gene encodes CDR1 SGHKS and CDR2 YYEKEE (reference sequence). The CDR3 protein is CASSLEGLADNEQFF. In DNA form, the CDR3 reads TGTGCCAGCAGCTTGGAGGGTCTAGCGGATAATGAGCAGTTCTTC.

The chain combines TRBV4-2 with TRBJ2-3, with 8 bases fitting TRBD2. Germline V lookup: CDR1 LGHNA, CDR2 YNFKEQ. The CDR3 is 15 residues long. Trimming cost V 4 bases and J 4 bases; bases outside gene matches: 7. The CDR3 nucleotides read TGTGCCAGCAGCCCGCAGGCGGGGGGAGCAGATACGCAGTATTTT. It yields the protein CASSPQAGGADTQYF.

The gene calls are TRBV7-2 and TRBJ2-5; D remains unclear. The CDR3 has 14 residues. In germline, CDR1 is SGHTA, CDR2 FQGNSA. Trimming took 2 bases from V and 2 from J, leaving 9 bases between them. CDR3 coding DNA: TGTGCCAGCAGCTTACAGACACTTCAAGAGACCCAGTACTTC. Translation: CASSLQTLQETQYF.

This clone was seen ten or more times. The junction differs from germline at one of its ends, possibly a read error. This chain joins TRBV7-7 and TRBJ2-2; 10 bases align to TRBD2. The V gene's germline CDR1 is SSHAT and CDR2 FNYEAQ (reference sequence). The CDR3 totals 16 residues. CDR3 nucleotides: TGTGCTAGCAGCTTCTCCGGGACTAGCGTTCCCGGGGAGCTGTTTTTT. This gives the protein CASSFSGTSVPGELFF.

The gene calls are TRBV5-5 and TRBJ2-7, with a tentative D call TRBD2 (6 bases). This CDR3 spans 14 amino acids. Looked up from germline, CDR1 is SGHKS and CDR2 is YYEKEE (reference sequence). V was trimmed by 4 bases and J by 3 bases, leaving 14 bases between them. The DNA of the CDR3 is TGTGCCAGCAGCCGGCTGGGGACTGGCTACGAGCAGTACTTC. Translating it yields CASSRLGTGYEQYF.

This clone was picked up one time. The genes are TRBV11-2 and TRBJ1-1; tentatively, D is TRBD1 (5 bases). From germline, CDR1 is SGHAT and CDR2 FQNNGV. Trimming left V 4 bases short and J 8 bases short, with 11 bases between. The CDR3 extends over 12 amino acids. CDR3 region: CASSYHRSEAFF. The CDR3 nucleotides read TGTGCCAGCAGCTATCACAGGTCCGAAGCTTTCTTT.

In nucleotides, the CDR3 is TGTGCCATCAGTCCCACCGGTGGAGGCAATCAGCCCCAGCATTTT. Amino acids: CAISPTGGGNQPQHF. V usage is TRBV10-3 and J usage is TRBJ1-5; no definite D call. V was shortened by 5 bases and J by 2 bases, with 13 bases between the two germline ends. The CDR3 has 15 residues. Germline values: CDR1 ENHRY, CDR2 SYGVKD.

V and J are TRBV7-2 and TRBJ2-7; 10 nucleotides match TRBD1. Germline-derived CDR1 and CDR2 are SGHTA and FQGNSA. The CDR3 runs to 18 residues. J lost 1 base, V lost 0 bases, and 9 bases had no gene match. CDR3 loop: CASSLAAGRQGASYEQYF. The CDR3 nucleotides read TGTGCCAGCAGCTTAGCGGCGGGTAGACAGGGGGCGTCCTACGAGCAGTACTTC.

The chain joins TRBV6-4 to TRBJ2-1; 11 bases line up with TRBD2. The CDR3 is 14 residues long. Germline CDR1 and CDR2: MRHNA and SNTAGT. The V and J ends lost 4 bases and 6 bases, in that order; junction bases with no gene match: 2. CDR3 in amino acids: CASSVAGGANEQFF. The CDR3, as DNA: TGTGCCAGCAGTGTAGCGGGAGGGGCCAATGAGCAGTTCTTC.

The chain employs TRBV5-1 and TRBJ2-1; D gene unclear. With 0 bases removed from V and 3 bases from J, the gap between germline ends came to 7 bases. Germline V gene lookup returns CDR1 SGHRS and CDR2 YFSETQ. The CDR3 consists of 14 residues. The CDR3 nucleotides read TGCGCCAGCAGCTTGGCGACTGACTACAATGAGCAGTTCTTC. This encodes CASSLATDYNEQFF. The entire variable domain, with the rest obtained from reference TRBV5-1 and TRBJ2-1, is as follows: KAGVTQTPRYLIKTRGQQVTLSCSPISGHRSVSWYQQTPGQGLQFLFEYFSETQRNKGNFPGRFSGRQFSNSRSEMNVSTLELGDSALYLCASSLATDYNEQFFGPGTRLTVL.

V usage is TRBV3-1 (or the pseudogene TRBV3-2) and J usage is TRBJ2-1; perhaps TRBD2 as D (6 bases). Germline assignment: CDR1 LGHDT and CDR2 YNNKEL (reference sequence). The V end lost 0 bases, the J end lost 3 bases, and 18 bases lay between the germline ends. The CDR3 sequence is 18 residues long. Written as DNA, the CDR3 is TGTGCCAGCAGCCAAGACGGTGTATCGCGGGGCAGCTACAATGAGCAGTTCTTC. It yields the protein CASSQDGVSRGSYNEQFF.

This clone occurred once. This sequence joins TRBV5-1 and TRBJ2-1, with a possible D match to TRBD1 (6 bases). The germline gives CDR1 SGHRS, CDR2 YFSETQ. This CDR3 spans 18 amino acids. Trimming cost V 8 bases and J 0 bases, with 24 bases left between them. The CDR3 protein is CASIPGQGSLSSYNEQFF. The CDR3 DNA sequence: TGCGCCAGTATACCGGGACAAGGATCCCTCAGCTCCTACAATGAGCAGTTCTTC.

The chain combines TRBV7-6 with TRBJ2-7; 9 bases line up with TRBD2. V shed 2 bases and J 7 bases; nucleotides not matched to a gene: 12. The CDR3 runs 16 residues. The V gene's germline CDR1 is SGHVS and CDR2 FNYEAQ. CDR3: CASSLTLAGPHREQYF. CDR3 coding DNA: TGTGCCAGCAGCTTAACTCTAGCGGGGCCACATAGGGAGCAGTACTTC.

The chain uses TRBV5-1 and TRBJ2-1, with TRBD2 identical over 11 bases. With 4 bases clipped from V and 6 bases from J, the junction kept 6 bases outside the gene matches. CDR3 length: 15 amino acids. The germline gives CDR1 SGHRS, CDR2 YFSETQ. The CDR3: CASSPASGGSNEQFF. The CDR3 bases are TGCGCCAGCAGCCCCGCTAGCGGGGGGAGCAATGAGCAGTTCTTC.

The chain joins TRBV5-1 to TRBJ1-1; D remains ambiguous. The CDR3 is 13 amino acids. Germline CDR1 SGHRS, CDR2 YFSETQ. V lost 0 bases and J 6 bases, leaving 9 bases between the germline ends. The CDR3 DNA is TGCGCCAGCAGCTTGGGGTGGGCATCTGAAGCTTTCTTT. Its protein is CASSLGWASEAFF.

The rearrangement joins TRBV5-6 to TRBJ2-1; D call uncertain. The V end was cut by 4 bases, the J end by 6 bases, with 8 bases between. Germline V gene lookup returns CDR1 SGHDT and CDR2 YYEEEE. CDR3 size: 12 residues. The CDR3 is CASSTVFNEQFF. The CDR3 region has the DNA TGTGCCAGCAGCACAGTCTTCAATGAGCAGTTCTTC.

The J gene is TRBJ2-5, the V gene TRBV2; D is perhaps TRBD2 (6 bases). Germline CDR1 reads SNHLY; CDR2 reads FYNNEI. Trimming took off 8 bases at V and 1 base at J, with 8 bases between the two ends. This CDR3 is 12 amino acids long. CDR3 loop: CASGGTQETQYF. CDR3 bases: TGTGCCAGCGGGGGGACCCAAGAGACCCAGTACTTC.

This chain uses TRBV28 with TRBJ2-2; the match to TRBD2 covers 7 bases. The length of the CDR3 is 15 residues. After removal of 1 base from V and 2 bases from J, the junction contained 1 base not matched to a gene. CDR1 MDHEN and CDR2 SYDVKM come from the germline V gene. The CDR3 coding sequence is TGTGCCAGCAGTTTATTAGCGGGCAACACCGGGGAGCTGTTTTTT. It codes for CASSLLAGNTGELFF.